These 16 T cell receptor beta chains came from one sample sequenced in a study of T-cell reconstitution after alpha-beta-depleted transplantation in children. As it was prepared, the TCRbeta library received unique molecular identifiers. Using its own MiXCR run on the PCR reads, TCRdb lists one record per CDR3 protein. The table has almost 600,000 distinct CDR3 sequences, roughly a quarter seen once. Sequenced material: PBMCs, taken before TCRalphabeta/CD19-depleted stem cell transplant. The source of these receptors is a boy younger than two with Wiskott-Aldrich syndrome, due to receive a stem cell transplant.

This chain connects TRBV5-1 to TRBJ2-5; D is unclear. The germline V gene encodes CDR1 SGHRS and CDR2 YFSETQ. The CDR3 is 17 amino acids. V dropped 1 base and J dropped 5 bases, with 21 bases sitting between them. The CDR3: CASSLMVAANLVETQYF. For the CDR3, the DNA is TGCGCCAGCAGCTTGATGGTCGCGGCCAATCTTGTGGAGACCCAGTACTTC.

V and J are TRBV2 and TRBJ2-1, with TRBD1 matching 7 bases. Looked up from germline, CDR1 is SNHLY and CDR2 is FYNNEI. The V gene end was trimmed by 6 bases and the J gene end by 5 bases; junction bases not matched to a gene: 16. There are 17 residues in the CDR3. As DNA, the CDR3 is TGTGCCAGCAGGAAGCAGGGACAGAGGGGAAGTGACAATGAGCAGTTCTTC. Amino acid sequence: CASRKQGQRGSDNEQFF.

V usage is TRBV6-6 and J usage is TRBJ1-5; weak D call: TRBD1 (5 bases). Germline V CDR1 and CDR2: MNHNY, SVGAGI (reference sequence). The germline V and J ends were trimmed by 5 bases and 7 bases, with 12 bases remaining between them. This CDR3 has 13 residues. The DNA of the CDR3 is TGTGCCAGCAGTACAGGATTCTGGCAGCCCCAGCATTTT. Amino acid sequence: CASSTGFWQPQHF.

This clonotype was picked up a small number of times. CDR3 sequence: CATSRDTLDYEQYF. The CDR3 nucleotides are TGTGCCACCAGCAGAGATACCCTGGACTACGAGCAGTACTTC. The gene calls are TRBV15 and TRBJ2-7; unclear D gene. This CDR3 region has 14 residues. Trimming pared 0 bases from V and 3 bases from J, leaving 9 bases between. The germline CDR1 and CDR2 sequences are LNHNV and YYDKDF (reference sequence).

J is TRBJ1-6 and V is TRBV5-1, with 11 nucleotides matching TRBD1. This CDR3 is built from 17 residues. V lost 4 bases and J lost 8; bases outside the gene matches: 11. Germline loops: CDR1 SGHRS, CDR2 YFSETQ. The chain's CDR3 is CASSEEPGQGVYSPLHF. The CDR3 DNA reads TGCGCCAGCAGCGAAGAACCGGGACAGGGGGTTTATTCACCCCTCCACTTT.

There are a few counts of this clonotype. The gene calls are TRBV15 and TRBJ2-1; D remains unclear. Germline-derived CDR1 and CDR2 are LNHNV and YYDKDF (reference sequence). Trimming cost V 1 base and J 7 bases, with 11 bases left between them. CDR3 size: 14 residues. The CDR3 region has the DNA TGTGCCACCAGCAGAGGTGCCAGAACAAATGAGCAGTTCTTC. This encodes CATSRGARTNEQFF. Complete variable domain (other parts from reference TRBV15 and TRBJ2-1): DAMVIQNPRYQVTQFGKPVTLSCSQTLNHNVMYWYQQKSSQAPKLLFHYYDKDFNNEADTPDNFQSRRPNTSFCFLDIRSPGLGDTAMYLCATSRGARTNEQFFGPGTRLTVL.

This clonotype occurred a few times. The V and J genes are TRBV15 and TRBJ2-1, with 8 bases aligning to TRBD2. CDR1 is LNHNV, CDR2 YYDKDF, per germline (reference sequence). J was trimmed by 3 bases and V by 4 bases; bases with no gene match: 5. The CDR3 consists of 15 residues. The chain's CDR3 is CATSISSGSYNEQFF. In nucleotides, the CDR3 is TGTGCCACCAGCATAAGCAGCGGGAGCTACAATGAGCAGTTCTTC.

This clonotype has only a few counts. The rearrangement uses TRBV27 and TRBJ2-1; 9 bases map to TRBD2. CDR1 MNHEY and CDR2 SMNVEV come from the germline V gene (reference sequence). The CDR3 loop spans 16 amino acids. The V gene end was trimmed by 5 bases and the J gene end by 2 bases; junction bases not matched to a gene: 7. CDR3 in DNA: TGTGCCAGCAGTCCCCTAGCGGGAATTACCTACAATGAGCAGTTCTTC. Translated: CASSPLAGITYNEQFF.

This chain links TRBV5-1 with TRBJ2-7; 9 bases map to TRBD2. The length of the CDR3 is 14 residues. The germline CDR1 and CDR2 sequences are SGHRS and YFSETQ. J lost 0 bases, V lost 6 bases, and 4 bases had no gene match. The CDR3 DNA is TGCGCCAGCATGGCGGGGGGGAGCTCCTACGAGCAGTACTTC. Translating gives CASMAGGSSYEQYF. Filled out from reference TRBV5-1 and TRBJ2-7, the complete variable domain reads KAGVTQTPRYLIKTRGQQVTLSCSPISGHRSVSWYQQTPGQGLQFLFEYFSETQRNKGNFPGRFSGRQFSNSRSEMNVSTLELGDSALYLCASMAGGSSYEQYFGPGTRLTVT.

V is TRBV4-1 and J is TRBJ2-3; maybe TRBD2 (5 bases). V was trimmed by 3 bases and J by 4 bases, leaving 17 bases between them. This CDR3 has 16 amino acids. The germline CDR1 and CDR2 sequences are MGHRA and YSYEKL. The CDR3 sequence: CASSQTSRGSSDTQYF. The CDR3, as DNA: TGCGCCAGCAGCCAGACCTCTAGAGGGAGCTCAGATACGCAGTATTTT.

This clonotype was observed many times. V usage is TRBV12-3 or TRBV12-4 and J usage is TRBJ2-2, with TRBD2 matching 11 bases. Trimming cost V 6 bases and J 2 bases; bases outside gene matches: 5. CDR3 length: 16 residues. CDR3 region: CASRSTSGGNTGELFF. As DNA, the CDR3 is TGTGCCAGCAGGTCCACTAGCGGGGGTAACACCGGGGAGCTGTTTTTT.

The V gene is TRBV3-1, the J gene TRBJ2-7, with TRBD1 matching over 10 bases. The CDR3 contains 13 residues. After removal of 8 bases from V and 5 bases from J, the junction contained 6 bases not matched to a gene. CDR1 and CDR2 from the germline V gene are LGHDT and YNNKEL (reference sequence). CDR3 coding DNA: TGTGCCAGCCGGGACAGGGGAAACCACGAGCAGTACTTC. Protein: CASRDRGNHEQYF.

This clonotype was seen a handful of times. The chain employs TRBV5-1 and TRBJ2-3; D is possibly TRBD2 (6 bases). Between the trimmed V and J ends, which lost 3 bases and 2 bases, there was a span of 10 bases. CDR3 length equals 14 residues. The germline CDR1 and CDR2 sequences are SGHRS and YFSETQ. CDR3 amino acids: CASSSGLITDTQYF. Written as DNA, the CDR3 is TGCGCCAGCAGCTCGGGACTGATCACAGATACGCAGTATTTT.

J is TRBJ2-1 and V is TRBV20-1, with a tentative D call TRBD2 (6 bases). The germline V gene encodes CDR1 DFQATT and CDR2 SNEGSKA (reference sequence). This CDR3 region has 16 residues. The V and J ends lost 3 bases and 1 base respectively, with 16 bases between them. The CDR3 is CSASGSGKGSYNEQFF. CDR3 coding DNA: TGCAGTGCTAGCGGGAGTGGTAAGGGGTCCTACAATGAGCAGTTCTTC.

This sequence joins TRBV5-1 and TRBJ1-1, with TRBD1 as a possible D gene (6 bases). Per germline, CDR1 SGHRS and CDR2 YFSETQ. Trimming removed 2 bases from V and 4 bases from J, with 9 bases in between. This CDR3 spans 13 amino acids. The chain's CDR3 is CASSFSQGTEAFF. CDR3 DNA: TGCGCCAGCAGCTTTTCACAGGGCACTGAAGCTTTCTTT. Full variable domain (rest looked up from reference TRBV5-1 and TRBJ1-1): KAGVTQTPRYLIKTRGQQVTLSCSPISGHRSVSWYQQTPGQGLQFLFEYFSETQRNKGNFPGRFSGRQFSNSRSEMNVSTLELGDSALYLCASSFSQGTEAFFGQGTRLTVV.

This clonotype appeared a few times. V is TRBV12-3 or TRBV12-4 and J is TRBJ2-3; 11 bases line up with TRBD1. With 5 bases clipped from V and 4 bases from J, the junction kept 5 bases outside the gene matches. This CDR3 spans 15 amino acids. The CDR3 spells CASSPPGQGADTQYF. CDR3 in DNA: TGTGCCAGCAGTCCCCCGGGACAGGGGGCAGATACGCAGTATTTT.